The sequence of this T cell receptor (beta chain) was determined in a study of cytomegalovirus exposure and HLA in healthy donors. General study results and limits: Segments of the TCR beta V type were, in most cases, productive about 87% or about 30% of the time in an earlier analysis. Accurate prediction of HLA-A and HLA-B alleles (for most subjects) was reportedly achieved from TCR beta sequences.

Use of 60 Vbeta and 13 Jbeta primers characterized the PCR. Profiling relied on immunoSEQ multiplex PCR, and the TCRdb table lists in-frame clones only, not all of them. The sample records 150,000 to 200,000 clones, 75% to 85% being singletons. Germline loops: CDR1 ENHRY, CDR2 SYGVKD. The CDR3 length is 12 residues. Trimming shortened V by 6 bases and J by 6 bases, and 11 bases separated the two germline ends. There are a few counts of this clone. Its matching antigen is unknown. This sequence joins TRBV10-3 and TRBJ1-2; no definite D call. What was sequenced was PBMCs. The sequence came from a woman in her 30s in good health and CMV-seropositive. In DNA form, the CDR3 reads TGTGCCATCAGCTCCACGCGGGATGGCTACACCTTC. It translates to CAISSTRDGYTF.